Listed below are T cell receptor beta chains from one sample, sequenced in a study of shared clonotypes between healthy human individuals. Using immunoSEQ multiplex PCR, the repertoire was profiled, and TCRdb retains in-frame clones only, with some absent. The sample includes 75,000 to 100,000 clones, roughly 45% seen only once; the top ten take about 15%. Sample: PBMCs. These receptors all come from a woman between 35 and 50 years old in good health. Some clones in this sample may be carry-over from other donors' samples. The CDR3 runs from the conserved cysteine through the conserved F or W. A D gene is named only where the DNA matches it firmly. Size values are once, few and many counts, or a class for expanded clones, and some rows have none.

J gene | clone size | V gene | D gene | CDR3 protein | CDR3 DNA
TRBJ2-1 | many | TRBV30 | TRBD2 | CAWRAGTSGTREQFF | TGTGCCTGGAGGGCCGGGACTAGCGGGACTCGTGAGCAGTTCTTC
TRBJ1-2 | - | TRBV9 | - | CASSAYQGSDGYTF | TGTGCCAGCAGCGCGTACCAGGGTAGCGATGGCTACACCTTC
TRBJ1-5 | few | TRBV29-1 | TRBD1 | CSIDRGSGQPQHF | TGCAGCATCGACAGGGGGTCGGGTCAGCCCCAGCATTTT
TRBJ2-3 | - | TRBV7-3 | - | CASSPIGGGISTDTQYF | TGTGCCAGCAGCCCCATTGGGGGCGGTATCAGCACAGATACGCAGTATTTT
TRBJ1-1 | - | TRBV4-2 | - | CASSQDGRAGTEAFF | TGTGCCAGCAGCCAAGATGGGCGGGCAGGCACTGAAGCTTTCTTT
TRBJ1-2 | - | TRBV30 | TRBD1 | CAWSTDRAAGGYTF | TGTGCCTGGAGCACAGACAGGGCGGCTGGAGGCTACACCTTC
TRBJ2-6 | many | TRBV7-9 | - | CASSLPGGSGANVLTF | TGTGCCAGCAGCTTACCCGGGGGTTCTGGGGCCAACGTCCTGACTTTC
TRBJ2-7 | many | TRBV5-1 | TRBD1 | CASSLRQGYEQYF | TGCGCCAGCAGCTTACGACAGGGATACGAGCAGTACTTC
TRBJ1-1 | - | TRBV28 | TRBD1 | CASSLGQRRREAFF | TGTGCCAGCAGCCTGGGACAGAGGAGGAGAGAAGCTTTCTTT
TRBJ1-1 | - | TRBV5-5 | TRBD1 | CASSLGVGTVNTEAFF | TGTGCCAGCAGCTTGGGTGTCGGGACAGTCAACACTGAAGCTTTCTTT
TRBJ2-7 | - | TRBV4-1 | TRBD1 | CASSHPGQGHEQYF | TGCGCCAGCAGCCACCCGGGACAGGGGCACGAGCAGTACTTC
TRBJ1-5 | medium-sized | TRBV29-1 | TRBD1 | CSAGTGNNQPQHF | TGCAGCGCCGGGACAGGGAACAATCAGCCCCAGCATTTT
TRBJ2-7 | many | TRBV18 | - | CASSPPGRAPYEQYF | TGTGCCAGCTCACCACCTGGGCGGGCCCCCTACGAGCAGTACTTC
TRBJ2-7 | - | TRBV6-6 | - | CASSPTGRLKNEQYF | TGTGCCAGCAGTCCGACCGGGCGTCTTAAGAACGAGCAGTACTTC
TRBJ2-7 | - | TRBV7-6 | - | CASSRRDSSIMGQYF | TGTGCCAGCAGTCGGCGGGACTCCTCAATTATGGGGCAGTACTTC
TRBJ2-5 | - | TRBV19 | - | CASKSPGETQYF | TGTGCCAGTAAAAGTCCTGGGGAGACCCAGTACTTC
TRBJ2-7 | - | TRBV4-2 | TRBD2 | CASSLYASGTNYEQYF | TGTGCCAGCAGCCTTTATGCTAGCGGGACCAACTACGAGCAGTACTTC
TRBJ2-7 | - | TRBV4-3 | - | CASSQDPDSPYEQYF | TGCGCCAGCAGCCAAGATCCGGACAGCCCGTACGAGCAGTACTTC
TRBJ2-1 | - | TRBV4-1 | TRBD1 | CAGSRQGFNEQFF | TGCGCCGGTTCCCGACAGGGGTTCAATGAGCAGTTCTTC
TRBJ1-2 | many | TRBV28 | - | CASSLSGRDYGYTF | TGTGCCAGCAGTTTATCTGGCAGAGACTATGGCTACACCTTC
TRBJ2-5 | - | TRBV29-1 | - | CSVPRPGGGIETQYF | TGCAGCGTTCCCCGGCCAGGAGGCGGCATAGAGACCCAGTACTTC
TRBJ2-4 | many | TRBV6-6 | - | CASSAQGLAKNIQYF | TGTGCCAGCAGTGCACAGGGCTTAGCCAAAAACATTCAGTACTTC
TRBJ1-1 | - | TRBV30 | - | CAWSVRWAGDEAFF | TGTGCCTGGAGTGTACGGTGGGCAGGGGATGAAGCTTTCTTT
TRBJ2-2 | - | TRBV6-5 | - | CASSYGAGFTGELFF | TGTGCCAGCAGTTACGGGGCAGGGTTCACCGGGGAGCTGTTTTTT
TRBJ2-1 | many | TRBV4-1 | - | CASRGGDEQFF | TGCGCCAGCAGGGGGGGAGATGAGCAGTTCTTC
TRBJ2-5 | few | TRBV5-1 | TRBD2 | CASSPRPGLAGTETQYF | TGCGCCAGCAGCCCGCGACCGGGACTAGCGGGAACGGAGACCCAGTACTTC
TRBJ1-1 | - | TRBV6-4 | - | CASTKGTEAFF | TGTGCCAGCACGAAGGGAACTGAAGCTTTCTTT
TRBJ2-1 | - | TRBV4-3 | - | CASGQDWDKGEQFF | TGCGCCAGCGGCCAAGATTGGGACAAAGGTGAGCAGTTCTTC
TRBJ2-5 | many | TRBV30 | - | CAWSRVTQETQYF | TGTGCCTGGAGCAGGGTGACCCAAGAGACCCAGTACTTC
TRBJ2-2 | - | TRBV28 | - | CASSSLRSNGELFF | TGTGCCAGCAGCTCCCTACGTTCGAACGGGGAGCTGTTTTTT
TRBJ2-5 | few | TRBV29-1 | - | CSVAGSSGETQYF | TGCAGCGTTGCGGGGTCAAGCGGGGAGACCCAGTACTTC
TRBJ2-1 | many | TRBV18 | - | CASSQSGFDNEQFF | TGTGCCAGCTCACAGAGCGGGTTTGACAATGAGCAGTTCTTC
TRBJ1-6 | many | TRBV15 | - | CATKGVELNSPLHF | TGTGCCACCAAGGGAGTAGAGCTTAATTCACCCCTCCACTTT
TRBJ2-7 | - | TRBV9 | TRBD1 | CASSVGGDSYEQYF | TGTGCCAGCAGCGTAGGAGGGGACAGCTACGAGCAGTACTTC
TRBJ2-1 | many | TRBV6-4 | TRBD2 | CATSSGTSDHNEQFF | TGTGCCACCTCATCCGGGACTAGCGACCACAATGAGCAGTTCTTC
TRBJ1-5 | medium-sized | TRBV19 | TRBD1 | CASSIPGTGFQPQHF | TGTGCCAGTAGTATCCCCGGGACAGGGTTCCAGCCCCAGCATTTT
TRBJ2-3 | few | TRBV6-5 | TRBD2 | CASTAGGPANTQYF | TGTGCCAGCACAGCGGGAGGGCCTGCGAATACGCAGTATTTT
TRBJ2-2 | - | TRBV15 | - | CATSSRAGELFF | TGTGCCACCAGCAGCAGGGCGGGGGAGCTGTTTTTT
TRBJ2-7 | many | TRBV4-2 | - | CASSQGPYYEQYF | TGTGCCAGCAGCCAAGGCCCTTATTACGAGCAGTACTTC
TRBJ2-7 | many | TRBV6-5 | TRBD1 | CASSYSPQGGYEQYF | TGTGCCAGCAGTTACTCACCACAGGGGGGATACGAGCAGTACTTC
TRBJ1-2 | - | TRBV19 | - | CASSISGANYGYTF | TGTGCCAGTAGTATTAGCGGGGCGAACTATGGCTACACCTTC
TRBJ2-2 | - | TRBV29-1 | - | CSVALFGELFF | TGCAGCGTTGCCCTATTCGGGGAGCTGTTTTTT
TRBJ2-6 | many | TRBV30 | - | CAWSRFGGLTGANVLTF | TGTGCCTGGAGCCGCTTTGGGGGTCTAACTGGGGCCAACGTCCTGACTTTC
TRBJ2-7 | many | TRBV7-8 | - | CASSFGVGDSPQYF | TGTGCCAGCAGCTTTGGGGTCGGAGACTCCCCGCAGTACTTC
TRBJ2-3 | - | TRBV9 | TRBD2 | CASSEAGASTDTQYF | TGTGCCAGCAGCGAAGCGGGAGCTAGCACAGATACGCAGTATTTT
TRBJ2-7 | - | TRBV28 | - | CASSVTGSGYEQYF | TGTGCCAGCAGCGTTACAGGGTCCGGGTACGAGCAGTACTTC
TRBJ2-3 | - | TRBV18 | - | CASMQQGSADTQYF | TGTGCCAGCATGCAACAGGGAAGCGCAGATACGCAGTATTTT
TRBJ1-5 | few | TRBV29-1 | - | CSVPNTGPLSQPQHF | TGCAGCGTTCCTAATACAGGGCCACTAAGTCAGCCCCAGCATTTT
TRBJ1-1 | many | TRBV6-6 | - | CASSGLGGGGEAFF | TGTGCCAGCAGTGGACTGGGGGGGGGCGGTGAAGCTTTCTTT